This T cell receptor beta chain was identified during a study of T cells in Graves' hyperthyroidism and ophthalmopathy. About the research overall: Blood from the periphery was taken at initial diagnosis, before any treatment.

The V and J ends lost 1 base and 6 bases respectively, with 3 bases between them. CDR1 and CDR2 (germline): SGHTA, FQGNSA. The CDR3 has 12 amino acids. Study-wide results and limits: Model-based prediction identified ophthalmopathy a median around 6.5 months prior to its onset. In blood, most of the thyroid clonotypes expanded above 0.001 were also present.

The table lists this clonotype with many counts. Its antigen remains unidentified. Template material for amplifying TCR beta CDR3 regions consisted of RNA transcripts. Primed by the HTBI set, a first-round RT-PCR was run on the TCR CDR3. TCRdb itself ran the multiplex PCR reads through MiXCR, one entry per CDR3 protein. The data hold roughly 800,000 distinct CDR3 sequences, with more than 30% observed a single time. The chain links TRBV7-2 to TRBJ2-2; D remains ambiguous. This receptor was taken from a man between 18 and 29 years old with Graves' hyperthyroidism. The material sequenced was blood. CDR3 residues: CASSLVSGELFF. The CDR3 coding sequence is TGTGCCAGCAGCTTAGTATCCGGGGAGCTGTTTTTT. The entire variable domain, with the rest obtained from reference TRBV7-2 and TRBJ2-2, is as follows: GAGVSQSPSNKVTEKGKDVELRCDPISGHTALYWYRQSLGQGLEFLIYFQGNSAPDKSGLPSDRFSAERTGGSVSTLTIQRTQQEDSAVYLCASSLVSGELFFGEGSRLTVL.